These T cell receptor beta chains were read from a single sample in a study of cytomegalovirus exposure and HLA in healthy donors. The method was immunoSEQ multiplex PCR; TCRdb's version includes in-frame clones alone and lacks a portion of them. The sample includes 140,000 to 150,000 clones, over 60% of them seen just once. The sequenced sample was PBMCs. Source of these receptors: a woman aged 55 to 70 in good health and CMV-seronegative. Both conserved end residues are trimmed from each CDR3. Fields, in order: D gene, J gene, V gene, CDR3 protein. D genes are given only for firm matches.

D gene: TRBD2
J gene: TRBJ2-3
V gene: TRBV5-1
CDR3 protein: ASRRLAGVGTDTQY

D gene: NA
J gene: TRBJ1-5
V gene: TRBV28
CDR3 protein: ATRWEGSQPQH

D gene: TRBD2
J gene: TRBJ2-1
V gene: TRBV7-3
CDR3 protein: ASSLTGTSGSTQYNEQF

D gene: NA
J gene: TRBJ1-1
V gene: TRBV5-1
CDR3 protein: ASSLSLTGRGINTEAF

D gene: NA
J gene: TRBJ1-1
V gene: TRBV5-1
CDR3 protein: ASRVSLNTEAF

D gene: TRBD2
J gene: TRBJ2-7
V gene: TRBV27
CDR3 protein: ASSLSRAGGTYEQY

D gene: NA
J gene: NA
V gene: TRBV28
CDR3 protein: ASSSGLSYEQY

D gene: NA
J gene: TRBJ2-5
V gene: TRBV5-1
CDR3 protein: ASSLGMGRETQY

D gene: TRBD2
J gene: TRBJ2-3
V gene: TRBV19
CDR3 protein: ASSMISGGAGDTQY

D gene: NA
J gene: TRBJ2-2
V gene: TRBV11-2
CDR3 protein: ASSFLSYTGELF

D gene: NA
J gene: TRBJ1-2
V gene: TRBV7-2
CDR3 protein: ASSLDNDYGYT

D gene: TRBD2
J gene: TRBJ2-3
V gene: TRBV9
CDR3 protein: ASSVDGSGGAGDTQY

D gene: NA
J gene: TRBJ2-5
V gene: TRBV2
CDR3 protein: ASSDARRETQY

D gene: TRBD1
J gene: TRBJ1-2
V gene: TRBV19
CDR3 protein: ASSRLGTGGYGYT

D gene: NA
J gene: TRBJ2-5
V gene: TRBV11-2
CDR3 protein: ASSPRGAGGATETQY

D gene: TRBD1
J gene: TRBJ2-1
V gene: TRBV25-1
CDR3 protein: ASSRGQGVHEQF

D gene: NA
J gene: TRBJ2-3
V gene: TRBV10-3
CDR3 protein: ALGPDNRDTQY

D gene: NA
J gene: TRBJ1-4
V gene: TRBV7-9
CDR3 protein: ASSLRGMEKLF